A selection of T cell receptor beta chains follows, all from one sample in a study of metastatic and nonmetastatic thyroid tumors. MiXCR reprocessed the PCR reads for TCRdb. The table includes approximately 25,000 clones, under 25% detected once. Material for sequencing was blood. The receptor set was obtained from a male donor with papillary thyroid cancer or a benign thyroid nodule (not recorded which). Some clones in this sample may be carry-over from other donors' samples. Each CDR3 is given with its conserved first and last residue. The order of the fields is clone size, J gene, V gene, D gene, CDR3 DNA, CDR3 protein. A D gene is named only where the DNA matches it firmly. Only part of the rows carry a size: once, few, many, or a class if the clone is expanded.

clone size: many; J gene: TRBJ2-3; V gene: TRBV7-2; D gene: NA; CDR3 DNA: TGTGCCAGCAGCTTAACTCGGGACACCACAGATACGCAGTATTTT; CDR3 protein: CASSLTRDTTDTQYF
clone size: few; J gene: TRBJ2-7; V gene: TRBV28; D gene: NA; CDR3 DNA: TGTGCCAGCGTCAGCCCCTACGAGCAGTACTTC; CDR3 protein: CASVSPYEQYF
clone size: many; J gene: TRBJ1-4; V gene: TRBV29-1; D gene: NA; CDR3 DNA: TGCAGCGTTGTACGGTCGGGGGATGAAAAACTGTTTTTT; CDR3 protein: CSVVRSGDEKLFF
clone size: many; J gene: TRBJ2-5; V gene: TRBV14; D gene: TRBD2; CDR3 DNA: TGTGCCAGCGCCCCGGGAGGTCGGGAGACCCAGTACTTC; CDR3 protein: CASAPGGRETQYF
clone size: many; J gene: TRBJ1-3; V gene: TRBV12-3/TRBV12-4; D gene: NA; CDR3 DNA: TGTGCCAGCAGCCAAACAGGGACGGGTGGAAACACCATATATTTT; CDR3 protein: CASSQTGTGGNTIYF
clone size: many; J gene: TRBJ2-2; V gene: TRBV7-2; D gene: TRBD2; CDR3 DNA: TGTGCCAGCAGCCCACCACTCGACGGGGGGGGGGACACCGGGGAGCTGTTTTTT; CDR3 protein: CASSPPLDGGGDTGELFF
clone size: many; J gene: TRBJ2-7; V gene: TRBV3-1; D gene: TRBD1; CDR3 DNA: TGTGCCAGCAGCCAACCCGGACAGGGTTCCTACGAGCAGTACTTC; CDR3 protein: CASSQPGQGSYEQYF
clone size: many; J gene: TRBJ1-4; V gene: TRBV12-3/TRBV12-4; D gene: NA; CDR3 DNA: TGTGCCAGCAGTTTTATACCCCCCGGGGGCACAACTAATGAAAAACTGTTTTTT; CDR3 protein: CASSFIPPGGTTNEKLFF
clone size: NA; J gene: TRBJ2-3; V gene: TRBV5-6; D gene: TRBD1; CDR3 DNA: TGTGCCAGCAGCCCGAGCGGTGGACAGGGACCGCCAGATACGCAGTATTTT; CDR3 protein: CASSPSGGQGPPDTQYF
clone size: many; J gene: TRBJ2-1; V gene: TRBV20-1; D gene: NA; CDR3 DNA: TGCAGTGCTAGATACGTAGTCGGCCAAGAGCAGTTCTTC; CDR3 protein: CSARYVVGQEQFF
clone size: many; J gene: TRBJ1-5; V gene: TRBV20-1; D gene: TRBD1; CDR3 DNA: TGCAGTGCTAGAGATCGAGTCAGGGGGAGCAATCAGCCCCAGCATTTT; CDR3 protein: CSARDRVRGSNQPQHF
clone size: many; J gene: TRBJ1-4; V gene: TRBV11-3; D gene: NA; CDR3 DNA: TGTGCCAGCAGCTTAGTATCATGGGGAGTAGAAGAAAAACTGTTTTTT; CDR3 protein: CASSLVSWGVEEKLFF
clone size: NA; J gene: TRBJ2-7; V gene: TRBV5-6; D gene: NA; CDR3 DNA: TGTGCCAGCAGCTATACCGCCGCCGGAGACAGAGCCTACGAGCAGTACTTC; CDR3 protein: CASSYTAAGDRAYEQYF
clone size: once; J gene: TRBJ1-5; V gene: TRBV20-1; D gene: NA; CDR3 DNA: TGCAGTGCTCGAGGGCAGGATGGTCAGCCCCAGCATTTT; CDR3 protein: CSARGQDGQPQHF
clone size: many; J gene: TRBJ1-1; V gene: TRBV4-1; D gene: TRBD1; CDR3 DNA: TGCGCCAGCAGCCAGGAGGGGGCGAACACTGAAGCTTTCTTT; CDR3 protein: CASSQEGANTEAFF
clone size: few; J gene: TRBJ2-2; V gene: TRBV29-1; D gene: TRBD2; CDR3 DNA: TGCAGCGTTGAATTAGCGGGAGGGTCGGTCGGGGAGCTGTTTTTT; CDR3 protein: CSVELAGGSVGELFF
clone size: NA; J gene: TRBJ2-1; V gene: TRBV5-1; D gene: TRBD2; CDR3 DNA: TGCGCCAGCAGCTTCATGACTAGCGGGTCCTACAATGAGCAGTTCTTC; CDR3 protein: CASSFMTSGSYNEQFF
clone size: many; J gene: TRBJ2-1; V gene: TRBV6-2/TRBV6-3; D gene: NA; CDR3 DNA: TGTGCCAGCAGTTACTCGAGAAACAATGAGCAGTTCTTC; CDR3 protein: CASSYSRNNEQFF